This TCR beta chain was retrieved from a study of blood T cell repertoires in COVID-19. The V end was cut by 2 bases, the J end by 4 bases, with 13 bases between. The germline CDR1 and CDR2 sequences are SGHDT and YYEEEE. The CDR3 runs to 15 residues. Original data processing: Estimation of nucleated cell counts relied on the amplification of reference gene primers. Assay: immunoSEQ multiplex PCR; the TCRdb copy retains only in-frame clones and omits some. D and trimming come from the DNA, and the V and J calls and clone size come from that table. Among 110,000 to 150,000 clones listed, approximately 80% were seen once. Everyone who took part was roughly 18 to 89 years old, and they came from about two dozen US areas.

The receptor's source is a woman between 35 and 50 years old who had recovered from COVID-19. V gene TRBV5-6 combines with J gene TRBJ2-1, with D perhaps matching TRBD1 (5 bases). Sequenced material: PBMCs or T cells enriched from blood (not recorded which). CDR3 residues: CASSLGVQGYNEQFF. As DNA, the CDR3 is TGTGCCAGCAGCTTAGGGGTTCAAGGATACAATGAGCAGTTCTTC.